The rows below give T cell receptor beta chains drawn from one sample of a study of cytomegalovirus exposure and HLA in healthy donors. Assay used: immunoSEQ multiplex PCR; TCRdb lists only in-frame clones, some missing. Its table records about 190,000 clones. Sequencing input: PBMCs. The receptors here all came from a woman in her 30s in good health and CMV-seropositive. CDR3s include the opening cysteine and the closing phenylalanine or tryptophan. The D gene is left open where the match is weak.

j_call,d_call,v_call,cdr3_nt,cdr3_aa
TRBJ2-5,TRBD2,TRBV27,TGTGCCAGCAGTTTATCGACTAGCGGGCAACAAGAGACCCAGTACTTC,CASSLSTSGQQETQYF
TRBJ1-2,.,TRBV6-9,TGTGCCAGCAGTGATCCTCAGGGAATCGTCTACTATGGCTACACCTTC,CASSDPQGIVYYGYTF
TRBJ2-1,TRBD2,TRBV10-1,TGCGCCAGCAGTTCCGAACTAGCGGGAGGACTAAGGGACAATGAGCAGTTCTTC,CASSSELAGGLRDNEQFF
TRBJ1-5,.,TRBV7-2,TGTGCCAGCAGCTTCGGGACACTCAATCAGCCCCAGCATTTT,CASSFGTLNQPQHF
TRBJ2-2,.,TRBV15,TGTGCCACCAGCAGTGACTCCGGGACTTGGAACACCGGGGAGCTGTTTTTT,CATSSDSGTWNTGELFF
TRBJ1-1,TRBD1,TRBV27,TGTGCCAGCAGCCTTCTTGGGACAGGTCCCACTGAAGCTTTCTTT,CASSLLGTGPTEAFF
TRBJ2-3,.,TRBV7-2,TGTGCCAGCGTACTAGATAGAGGCACAGATACGCAGTATTTT,CASVLDRGTDTQYF
TRBJ2-7,.,TRBV18,TGTGCCAGCTCACCCCTCGGAATAGTAGGGGTTGCCGAGCAGTACTTC,CASSPLGIVGVAEQYF
TRBJ1-6,.,TRBV6-5,TGTGCCAGCAGCCTGGCTGGCAAAAATTCACCCCTCCACTTT,CASSLAGKNSPLHF
TRBJ2-1,TRBD2,TRBV2,TGTGCCAGCAGTCTAAGCGGGAGTGGCAATGAGCAGTTCTTC,CASSLSGSGNEQFF
TRBJ2-1,.,TRBV9,TGTGCCAGCAGCGTCAGGGAAGCGAGGACAATTATCGATGAGCAGTTCTTC,CASSVREARTIIDEQFF
TRBJ2-7,.,TRBV27,TGTGCCAGCAGTTGGGACTCCCTAGGAACCGAGCAGTACTTC,CASSWDSLGTEQYF
TRBJ2-5,.,TRBV9,TGTGCCAGCAGCTGGAGTCCACAAGAGACCCAGTACTTC,CASSWSPQETQYF
TRBJ1-5,.,TRBV5-6,TGTGCCAGCAGCTTGGGAGGGGCGGGGCAGCCCCAGCATTTT,CASSLGGAGQPQHF